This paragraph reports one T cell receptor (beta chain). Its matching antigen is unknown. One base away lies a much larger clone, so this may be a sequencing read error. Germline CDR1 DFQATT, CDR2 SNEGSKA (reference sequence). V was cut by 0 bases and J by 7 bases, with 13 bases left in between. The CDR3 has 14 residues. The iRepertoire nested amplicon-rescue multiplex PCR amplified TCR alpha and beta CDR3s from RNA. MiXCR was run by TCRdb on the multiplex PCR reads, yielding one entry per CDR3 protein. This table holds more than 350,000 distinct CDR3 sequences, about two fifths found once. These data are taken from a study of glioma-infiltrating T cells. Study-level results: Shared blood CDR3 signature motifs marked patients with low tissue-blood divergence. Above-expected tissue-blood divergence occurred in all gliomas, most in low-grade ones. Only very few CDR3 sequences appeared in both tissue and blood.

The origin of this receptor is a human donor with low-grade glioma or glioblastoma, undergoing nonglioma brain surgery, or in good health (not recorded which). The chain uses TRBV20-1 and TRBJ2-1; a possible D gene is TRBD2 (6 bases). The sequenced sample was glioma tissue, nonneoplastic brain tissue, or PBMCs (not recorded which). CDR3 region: CSARDTWAGNEQFF. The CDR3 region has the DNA TGCAGTGCTAGAGATACCTGGGCGGGGAATGAGCAGTTCTTC.